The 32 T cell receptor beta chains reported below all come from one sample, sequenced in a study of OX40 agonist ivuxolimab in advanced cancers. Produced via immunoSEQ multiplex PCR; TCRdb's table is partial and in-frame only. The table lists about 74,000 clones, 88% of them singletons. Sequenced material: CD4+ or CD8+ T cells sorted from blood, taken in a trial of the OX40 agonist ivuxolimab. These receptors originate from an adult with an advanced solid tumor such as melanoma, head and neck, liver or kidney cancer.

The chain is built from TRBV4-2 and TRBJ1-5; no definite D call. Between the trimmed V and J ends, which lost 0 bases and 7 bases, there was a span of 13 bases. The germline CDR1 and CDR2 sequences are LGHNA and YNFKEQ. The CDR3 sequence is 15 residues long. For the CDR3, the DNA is TGTGCCAGCAGCCAAGAGACGGCCCTTTACCAGCCCCAGCATTTT. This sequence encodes CASSQETALYQPQHF.

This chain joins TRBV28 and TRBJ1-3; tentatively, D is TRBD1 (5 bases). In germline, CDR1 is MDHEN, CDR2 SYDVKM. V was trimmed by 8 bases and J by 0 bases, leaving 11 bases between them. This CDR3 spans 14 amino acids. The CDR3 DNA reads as TGTGCCAGCGCAGGGACGAGCTCTGGAAACACCATATATTTT. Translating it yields CASAGTSSGNTIYF.

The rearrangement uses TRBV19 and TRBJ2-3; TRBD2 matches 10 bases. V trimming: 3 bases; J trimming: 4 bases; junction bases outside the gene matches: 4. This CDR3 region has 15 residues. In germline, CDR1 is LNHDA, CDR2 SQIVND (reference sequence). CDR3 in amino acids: CASSMAGLAPDTQYF. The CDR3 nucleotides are TGTGCCAGTAGTATGGCGGGACTAGCGCCAGATACGCAGTATTTT.

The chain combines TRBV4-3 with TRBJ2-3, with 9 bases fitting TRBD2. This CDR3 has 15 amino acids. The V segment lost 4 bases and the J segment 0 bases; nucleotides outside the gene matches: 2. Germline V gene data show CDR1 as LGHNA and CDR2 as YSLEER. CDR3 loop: CASSRTSGSTDTQYF. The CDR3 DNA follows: TGCGCCAGCAGCCGAACTAGCGGGAGCACAGATACGCAGTATTTT.

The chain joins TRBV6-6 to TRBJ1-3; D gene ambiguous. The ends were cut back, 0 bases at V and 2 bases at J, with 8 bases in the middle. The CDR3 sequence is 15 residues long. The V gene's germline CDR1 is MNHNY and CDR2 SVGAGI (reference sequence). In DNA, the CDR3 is TGTGCCAGCAGTTACTCTGGGAGCGCTGGAAACACCATATATTTT. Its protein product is CASSYSGSAGNTIYF.

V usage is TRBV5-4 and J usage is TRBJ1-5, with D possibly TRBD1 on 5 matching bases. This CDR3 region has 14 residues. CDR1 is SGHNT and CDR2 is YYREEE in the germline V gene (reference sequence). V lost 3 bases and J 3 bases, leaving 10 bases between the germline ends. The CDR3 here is CASSYGTANQPQHF. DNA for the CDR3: TGTGCCAGCAGCTACGGGACGGCCAATCAGCCCCAGCATTTT.

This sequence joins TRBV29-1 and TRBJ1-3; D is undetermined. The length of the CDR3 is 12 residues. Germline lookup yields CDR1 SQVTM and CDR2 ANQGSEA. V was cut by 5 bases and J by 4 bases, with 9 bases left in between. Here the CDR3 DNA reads TGCAGCGTTCGGACCCAGGGAAACACCATATATTTT. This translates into CSVRTQGNTIYF. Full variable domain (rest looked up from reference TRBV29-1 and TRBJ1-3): SAVISQKPSRDICQRGTSLTIQCQVDSQVTMMFWYRQQPGQSLTLIATANQGSEATYESGFVIDKFPISRPNLTFSTLTVSNMSPEDSSIYLCSVRTQGNTIYFGEGSWLTVV.

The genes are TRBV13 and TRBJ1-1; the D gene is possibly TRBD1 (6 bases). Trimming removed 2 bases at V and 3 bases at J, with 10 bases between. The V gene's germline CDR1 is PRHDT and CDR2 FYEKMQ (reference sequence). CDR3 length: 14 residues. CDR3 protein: CASSLRGGHTEAFF. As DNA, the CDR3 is TGTGCCAGCAGCTTAAGGGGGGGCCACACTGAAGCTTTCTTT.

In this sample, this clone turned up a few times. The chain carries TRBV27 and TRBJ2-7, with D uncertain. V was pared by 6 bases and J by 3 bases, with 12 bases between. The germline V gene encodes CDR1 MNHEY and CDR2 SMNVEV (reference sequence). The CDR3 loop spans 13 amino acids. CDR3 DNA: TGTGCCAGCAGACGAACTACACACTACGAGCAGTACTTC. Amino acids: CASRRTTHYEQYF.

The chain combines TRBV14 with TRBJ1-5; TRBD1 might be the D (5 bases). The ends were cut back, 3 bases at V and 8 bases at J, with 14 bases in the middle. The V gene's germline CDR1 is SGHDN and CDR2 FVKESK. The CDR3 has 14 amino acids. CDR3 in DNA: TGTGCCAGCAGCCACTCTGGGACGGGGAAGCCCCAGCATTTT. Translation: CASSHSGTGKPQHF.

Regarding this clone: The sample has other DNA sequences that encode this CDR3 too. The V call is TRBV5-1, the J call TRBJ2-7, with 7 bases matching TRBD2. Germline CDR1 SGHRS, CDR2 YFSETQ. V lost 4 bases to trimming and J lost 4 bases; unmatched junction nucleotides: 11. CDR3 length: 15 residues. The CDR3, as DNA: TGCGCCAGCAGCCCCTTGGGGGGAGGGCGGTACGAGCAGTACTTC. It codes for CASSPLGGGRYEQYF.

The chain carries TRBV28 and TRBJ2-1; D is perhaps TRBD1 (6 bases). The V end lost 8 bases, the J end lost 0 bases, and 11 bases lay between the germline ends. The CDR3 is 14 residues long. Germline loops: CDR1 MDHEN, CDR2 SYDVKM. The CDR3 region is CASAGTPSYNEQFF. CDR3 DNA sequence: TGTGCCAGCGCCGGGACACCCTCCTACAATGAGCAGTTCTTC.

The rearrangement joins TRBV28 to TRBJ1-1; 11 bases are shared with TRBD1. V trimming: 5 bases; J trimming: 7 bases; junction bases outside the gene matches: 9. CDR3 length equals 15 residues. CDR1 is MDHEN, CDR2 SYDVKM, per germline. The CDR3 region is CASSTGTGGKGEAFF. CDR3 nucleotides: TGTGCCAGCAGTACCGGGACAGGGGGAAAGGGTGAAGCTTTCTTT.

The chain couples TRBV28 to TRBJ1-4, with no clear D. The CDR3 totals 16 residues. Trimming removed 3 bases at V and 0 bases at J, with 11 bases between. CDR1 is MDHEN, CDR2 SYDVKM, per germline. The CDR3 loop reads CASSLVGITTNEKLFF. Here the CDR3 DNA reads TGTGCCAGCAGTTTGGTAGGGATTACAACTAATGAAAAACTGTTTTTT. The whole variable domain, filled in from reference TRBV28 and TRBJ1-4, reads DVKVTQSSRYLVKRTGEKVFLECVQDMDHENMFWYRQDPGLGLRLIYFSYDVKMKEKGDIPEGYSVSREKKERFSLILESASTNQTSMYLCASSLVGITTNEKLFFGSGTQLSVL.

CDR3 in DNA: TGTGCCAGCAGCTTTTTATCCCGGGACTACAATGAGCAGTTCTTC. It codes for CASSFLSRDYNEQFF. This chain links TRBV5-6 with TRBJ2-1; D might be TRBD2 (5 bases). The length of the CDR3 is 15 residues. The V end was cut by 2 bases, the J end by 3 bases, with 12 bases between. Germline lookup yields CDR1 SGHDT and CDR2 YYEEEE.

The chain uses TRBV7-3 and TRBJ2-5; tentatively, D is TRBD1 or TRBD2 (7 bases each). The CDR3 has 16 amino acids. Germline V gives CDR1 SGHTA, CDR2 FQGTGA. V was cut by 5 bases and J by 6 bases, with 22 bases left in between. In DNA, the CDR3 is TGTGCCAGCAGCCAGGGGGGGACCACAGGTCGGCAGACCCAGTACTTC. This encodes CASSQGGTTGRQTQYF.

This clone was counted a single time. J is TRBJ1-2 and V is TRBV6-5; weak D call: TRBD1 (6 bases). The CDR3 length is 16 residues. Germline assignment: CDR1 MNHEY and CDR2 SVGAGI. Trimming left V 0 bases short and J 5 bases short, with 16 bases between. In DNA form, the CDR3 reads TGTGCCAGCAGTTACTCGAGGTGGGGGGGCGGTTATGGCTACACCTTC. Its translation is CASSYSRWGGGYGYTF.

As DNA, the CDR3 is TGTGCCAGCAGCTTAGCCCCGGCAGAGCATGGCTACACCTTC. This encodes CASSLAPAEHGYTF. The V gene is TRBV7-9, the J gene TRBJ1-2; no clear D gene. Germline V gives CDR1 SEHNR, CDR2 FQNEAQ (reference sequence). Deletions cut 0 bases from V and 6 bases from J, with 11 bases between. This CDR3 is 14 amino acids long.

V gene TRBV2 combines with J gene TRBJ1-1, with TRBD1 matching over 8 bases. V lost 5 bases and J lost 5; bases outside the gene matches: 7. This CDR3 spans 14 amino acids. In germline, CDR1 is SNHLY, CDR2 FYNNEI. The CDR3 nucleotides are TGTGCCAGCAGTCCTCAGGGGGCGCGGACTGAAGCTTTCTTT. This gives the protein CASSPQGARTEAFF. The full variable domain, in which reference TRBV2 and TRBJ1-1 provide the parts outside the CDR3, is EPEVTQTPSHQVTQMGQEVILRCVPISNHLYFYWYRQILGQKVEFLVSFYNNEISEKSEIFDDQFSVERPDGSNFTLKIRSTKLEDSAMYFCASSPQGARTEAFFGQGTRLTVV.

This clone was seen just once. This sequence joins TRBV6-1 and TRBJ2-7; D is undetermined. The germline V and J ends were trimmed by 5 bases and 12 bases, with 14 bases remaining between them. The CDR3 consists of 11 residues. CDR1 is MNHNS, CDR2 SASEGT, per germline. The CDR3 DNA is TGTGCCAGCAGTCTCGACACCGTACCGTACTTC. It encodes CASSLDTVPYF.

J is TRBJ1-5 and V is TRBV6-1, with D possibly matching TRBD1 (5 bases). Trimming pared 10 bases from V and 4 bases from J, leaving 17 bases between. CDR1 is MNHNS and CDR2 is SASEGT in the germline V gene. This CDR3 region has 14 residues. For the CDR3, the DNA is TGTGCCACCAGGGACTACTTGGGGAATCAGCCCCAGCATTTT. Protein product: CATRDYLGNQPQHF.

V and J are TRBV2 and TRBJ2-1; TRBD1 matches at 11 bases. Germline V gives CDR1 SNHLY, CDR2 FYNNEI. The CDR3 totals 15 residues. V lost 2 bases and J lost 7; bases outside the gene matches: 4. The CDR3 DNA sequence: TGTGCCAGCAGTGAATGGGACAGGGGGGGAAATGAGCAGTTCTTC. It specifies CASSEWDRGGNEQFF.

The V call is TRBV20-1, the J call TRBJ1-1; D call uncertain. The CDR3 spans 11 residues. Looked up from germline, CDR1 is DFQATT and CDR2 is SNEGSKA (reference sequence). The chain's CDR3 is CRVGNAVEAFF. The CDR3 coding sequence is TGCAGAGTAGGGAATGCTGTTGAAGCTTTCTTT.

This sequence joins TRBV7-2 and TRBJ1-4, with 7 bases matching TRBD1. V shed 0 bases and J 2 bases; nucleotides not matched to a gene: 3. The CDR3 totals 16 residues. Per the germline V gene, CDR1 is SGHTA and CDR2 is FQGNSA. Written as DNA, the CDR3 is TGTGCCAGCAGCTTAGCGGGACAGCCGACTAATGAAAAACTGTTTTTT. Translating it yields CASSLAGQPTNEKLFF.

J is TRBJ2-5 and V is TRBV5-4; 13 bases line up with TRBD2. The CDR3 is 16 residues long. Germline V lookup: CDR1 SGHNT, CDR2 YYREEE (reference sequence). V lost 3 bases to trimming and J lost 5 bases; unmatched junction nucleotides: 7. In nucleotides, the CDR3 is TGTGCCAGCAGCTCCCGACTAGCGGGAGGCTTGGAGACCCAGTACTTC. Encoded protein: CASSSRLAGGLETQYF.

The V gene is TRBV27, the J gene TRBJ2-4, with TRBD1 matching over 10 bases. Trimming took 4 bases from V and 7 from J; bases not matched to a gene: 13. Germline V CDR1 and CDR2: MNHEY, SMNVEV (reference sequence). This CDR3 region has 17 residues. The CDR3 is CASSSLYRQGAENIQYF. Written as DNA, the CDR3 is TGTGCCAGCAGTTCCCTATACAGACAGGGGGCGGAGAACATTCAGTACTTC.

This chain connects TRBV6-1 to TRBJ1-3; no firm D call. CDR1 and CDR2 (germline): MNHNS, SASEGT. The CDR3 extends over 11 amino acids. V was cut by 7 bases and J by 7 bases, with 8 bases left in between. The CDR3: CASMALNTIYF. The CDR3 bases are TGTGCCAGCATGGCGCTTAACACCATATATTTT.

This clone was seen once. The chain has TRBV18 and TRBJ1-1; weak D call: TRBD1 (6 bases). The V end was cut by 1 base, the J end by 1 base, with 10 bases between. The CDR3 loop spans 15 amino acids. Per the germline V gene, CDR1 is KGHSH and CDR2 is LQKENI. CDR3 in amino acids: CASSPQTGPNTEAFF. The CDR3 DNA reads TGTGCCAGCTCACCACAAACAGGGCCGAACACTGAAGCTTTCTTT.

The CDR3, as DNA: TGTGCCAGCAATCCGGGACAGGGGCAGACCCAGTACTTC. This sequence encodes CASNPGQGQTQYF. This chain connects TRBV2 to TRBJ2-5, with 10 bases that match TRBD1. The germline V gene has CDR1 SNHLY and CDR2 FYNNEI. The length of the CDR3 is 13 residues. Unmatched junction bases numbered 5, after V lost 7 bases and J lost 6 bases.

The DNA of the CDR3 is TGTGCCAGCAGTTGGGGACAACACCGAATGATCTACGAGCAGTACTTC. Translating gives CASSWGQHRMIYEQYF. This chain connects TRBV6-5 to TRBJ2-7; the D gene is possibly TRBD1 (6 bases). The CDR3 covers 16 residues. The germline V gene encodes CDR1 MNHEY and CDR2 SVGAGI. V was clipped by 4 bases and J by 3 bases, with 19 bases between them.

The CDR3 reads CSSKRGLAVQETQYF. DNA of the CDR3: TGTTCCTCAAAGAGGGGGTTAGCGGTTCAAGAGACCCAGTACTTC. The chain uses TRBV5-5 and TRBJ2-5; the D gene could be TRBD1 or TRBD2 (6 bases each). There are 15 residues in the CDR3. Germline CDR1 is SGHKS and CDR2 is YYEKEE (reference sequence).

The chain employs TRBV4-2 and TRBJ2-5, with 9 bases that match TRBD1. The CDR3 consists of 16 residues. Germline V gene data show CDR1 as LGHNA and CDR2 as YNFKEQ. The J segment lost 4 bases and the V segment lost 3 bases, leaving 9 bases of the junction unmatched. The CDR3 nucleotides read TGTGCCAGCAGCCAGGTTCCGGGACAGGGAGGAGAGACCCAGTACTTC. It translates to CASSQVPGQGGETQYF.